These 28 T cell receptor beta chains share one sample of origin, sequenced in a study of T-cell memory formation after mild COVID-19. One entry per CDR3 protein, called by TCRdb with MiXCR from the 5' RACE reads. This sample carries 70,000 to 100,000 distinct CDR3 sequences, 10% to 15% of them seen once, and the ten largest clones take about 25%. Sequencing was performed on PBMCs or a T cell subset sorted from them (not recorded which). Receptors originate from an adult woman who had mild COVID-19 (a few samples of this study predate the infection). Cell type and time point are not known.

This clonotype was observed a handful of times. CDR3: CASTPGEATGELFF. As DNA, the CDR3 is TGTGCCAGCACTCCCGGGGAAGCCACCGGGGAGCTGTTTTTT. This chain links TRBV6-1 with TRBJ2-2; D perhaps matches TRBD2 (5 bases). The germline CDR1 and CDR2 sequences are MNHNS and SASEGT. This CDR3 spans 14 amino acids. Between the trimmed V and J ends, which lost 7 bases and 4 bases, there was a span of 13 bases.

The V call is TRBV7-8, the J call TRBJ1-1; 7 bases fit TRBD1. Germline loops: CDR1 SGHVS, CDR2 FQNEAQ. Trimming took 3 bases from V and 5 from J; bases not matched to a gene: 12. The CDR3 runs 16 residues. CDR3 loop: CASSFPGQAGGTEAFF. In DNA form, the CDR3 reads TGTGCCAGCAGCTTTCCAGGACAGGCAGGTGGGACTGAAGCTTTCTTT.

J is TRBJ1-2 and V is TRBV7-9, with a possible D match to TRBD1 (6 bases). Trimming pared 1 base from V and 12 bases from J, leaving 15 bases between. CDR3 length: 13 residues. From germline, CDR1 is SEHNR and CDR2 FQNEAQ (reference sequence). The chain's CDR3 is CASSLEGGGADTF. CDR3 coding DNA: TGTGCCAGCAGCTTAGAAGGGGGGGGAGCGGACACCTTC.

This clonotype was detected only a few times. The CDR3 DNA reads TGTGCCAGCAGCTTAGCGATTACAGGGAACACTGAAGCTTTCTTT. This sequence encodes CASSLAITGNTEAFF. This chain links TRBV7-9 with TRBJ1-1; the D gene is possibly TRBD1 (5 bases). Germline V gene lookup returns CDR1 SEHNR and CDR2 FQNEAQ (reference sequence). Between the trimmed V and J ends, which lost 0 bases and 1 base, there was a span of 9 bases. The CDR3 is 15 residues long.

This clonotype was seen ten or more times. This chain links TRBV12-3 or TRBV12-4 with TRBJ2-7; 7 nucleotides match TRBD1. V lost 5 bases and J lost 0; bases outside the gene matches: 7. The CDR3 sequence is 15 residues long. The CDR3 is CASSAGTAASYEQYF. The CDR3 DNA reads TGTGCCAGCAGTGCCGGGACAGCCGCCTCCTACGAGCAGTACTTC.

This clonotype occurred a few times. The J gene is TRBJ1-2, the V gene TRBV5-4; 9 bases align to TRBD1. Germline lookup yields CDR1 SGHNT and CDR2 YYREEE (reference sequence). V shed 4 bases and J 4 bases; nucleotides not matched to a gene: 8. CDR3 length: 15 amino acids. The CDR3 protein is CASSATGTGTYGYTF. The CDR3 DNA reads as TGTGCCAGCAGCGCCACCGGGACAGGGACCTATGGCTACACCTTC.

J is TRBJ1-2 and V is TRBV4-3; D gene ambiguous. CDR1 and CDR2 (germline): LGHNA, YSLEER. Trimming left V 0 bases short and J 7 bases short, with 12 bases between. The CDR3 runs 14 residues. The DNA of the CDR3 is TGCGCCAGCAGCCAAGATGAATTTACCCGTGGCTACACCTTC. Amino acids: CASSQDEFTRGYTF.

The chain is built from TRBV12-5 and TRBJ2-7, with 9 bases that match TRBD2. Germline V lookup: CDR1 LGHNT, CDR2 FRNRAP. The V and J ends lost 4 bases and 3 bases, in that order; junction bases with no gene match: 10. The CDR3 has 16 residues. In DNA, the CDR3 is TGTGCTAGTGGTTGGGAGACTAGCGGCCTAATCTACGAGCAGTACTTC. It codes for CASGWETSGLIYEQYF. Full variable domain (rest looked up from reference TRBV12-5 and TRBJ2-7): DARVTQTPRHKVTEMGQEVTMRCQPILGHNTVFWYRQTMMQGLELLAYFRNRAPLDDSGMPKDRFSAEMPDATLATLKIQPSEPRDSAVYFCASGWETSGLIYEQYFGPGTRLTVT.

The chain carries TRBV7-9 and TRBJ2-1, with 10 bases identical to TRBD2. The germline gives CDR1 SEHNR, CDR2 FQNEAQ (reference sequence). The CDR3 covers 15 residues. Germline trimming cut 5 bases from V and 4 bases from J; bases unmatched to any gene: 5. CDR3 loop: CASSASGSLYNEQFF. The CDR3 DNA sequence: TGTGCCAGCAGCGCTAGCGGGAGCCTTTACAATGAGCAGTTCTTC.

The chain couples TRBV5-1 to TRBJ2-1; TRBD1 matches at 9 bases. Germline V CDR1 and CDR2: SGHRS, YFSETQ. This CDR3 has 14 amino acids. V was pared by 1 base and J by 6 bases, with 2 bases of the junction left unmatched. This CDR3 reads CASSLPDRGNEQFF. CDR3 sequence (DNA): TGCGCCAGCAGCTTGCCGGACAGGGGCAATGAGCAGTTCTTC.

The chain has TRBV9 and TRBJ2-3; D is perhaps TRBD2 (5 bases). Trimming took 5 bases from V and 2 from J, leaving 12 bases between them. The CDR3 spans 14 residues. Per germline, CDR1 SGDLS and CDR2 YYNGEE. Here the CDR3 DNA reads TGTGCCAGCAGTGGCTTCGGGGACACAGATACGCAGTATTTT. Translating gives CASSGFGDTDTQYF.

This clonotype was detected a few times. The CDR3 sequence: CASSYGESPWPYEQFF. The CDR3 coding sequence is TGTGCCAGCAGTTACGGGGAGTCCCCTTGGCCGTATGAGCAGTTCTTC. The V and J genes are TRBV6-2 or TRBV6-3 and TRBJ2-1, with a possible D match to TRBD2 (5 bases). The CDR3 loop spans 16 amino acids. Germline-derived CDR1 and CDR2 are MNHEY and SVGEGT. V lost 2 bases and J lost 8, with 19 bases in between.

The chain is built from TRBV24-1 and TRBJ1-5; 7 bases match TRBD1. Germline CDR1 and CDR2: KGHDR and SFDVKD. The CDR3 totals 14 residues. The ends lost 3 bases at V and 7 bases at J; junction bases unmatched: 5. The CDR3 nucleotides are TGTGCCACCAGTGATCAACAGGGGAGGCAGCCCCAGCATTTT. It is translated as CATSDQQGRQPQHF.

This clonotype appeared a few times. The genes are TRBV23-1 and TRBJ2-2; tentative D call: TRBD1 (5 bases). TRBV23-1 qualifies as an ORF whose function is uncertain. The germline V and J ends were trimmed by 4 bases and 4 bases, with 16 bases remaining between them. The CDR3 consists of 16 residues. Here the CDR3 DNA reads TGCGCCAGCAGTCGGAGACAGAACCGGGTCACCGGGGAGCTGTTTTTT. Protein: CASSRRQNRVTGELFF.

This sequence joins TRBV13 and TRBJ2-1, with 9 bases matching TRBD2. V shed 4 bases, J shed 2 bases, and the junction held 6 bases outside the gene matches. The CDR3 extends over 16 amino acids. From germline, CDR1 is PRHDT and CDR2 FYEKMQ (reference sequence). The CDR3 sequence is CASSSSAGGPYNEQFF. As DNA, the CDR3 is TGTGCCAGCAGCTCCAGTGCGGGAGGGCCCTACAATGAGCAGTTCTTC.

This clonotype has just a few counts. The chain combines TRBV4-2 with TRBJ2-6; 8 nucleotides line up with TRBD1. The CDR3 contains 16 residues. The V gene end was trimmed by 4 bases and the J gene end by 0 bases; junction bases not matched to a gene: 2. CDR1 and CDR2 from the germline V gene are LGHNA and YNFKEQ. CDR3 amino acids: CASSPDRGSGANVLTF. The CDR3 region has the DNA TGTGCCAGCAGCCCTGACAGGGGCTCTGGGGCCAACGTCCTGACTTTC.

There are many counts of this clonotype. This rearrangement joins TRBV29-1 to TRBJ2-1; TRBD1 might be the D (5 bases). Trimming removed 7 bases from V and 3 bases from J, with 16 bases in between. CDR1 is SQVTM, CDR2 ANQGSEA, per germline. CDR3 size: 14 residues. The CDR3 reads CSALTAARYNEQFF. DNA of the CDR3: TGCAGCGCCCTGACAGCCGCCCGCTACAATGAGCAGTTCTTC.

This clonotype was observed a handful of times. The rearrangement links TRBV5-6 to TRBJ1-2; the D gene is possibly TRBD1 (5 bases). Trimming removed 7 bases at V and 5 bases at J, with 12 bases between. This CDR3 is 12 amino acids long. Per germline, CDR1 SGHDT and CDR2 YYEEEE. CDR3 region: CASGRGEYGYTF. The CDR3 bases are TGTGCCAGCGGACGGGGGGAGTATGGCTACACCTTC.

In its sample, this clonotype was seen a few times. This rearrangement joins TRBV30 to TRBJ2-1; no definite D call. This CDR3 comprises 10 residues. Trimming pared 1 base from V and 9 bases from J, leaving 4 bases between. Germline lookup yields CDR1 GTSNPN and CDR2 SVGIG (reference sequence). CDR3 in amino acids: CAWSEGEQFF. Here the CDR3 DNA reads TGTGCCTGGAGTGAGGGTGAGCAGTTCTTC.

The table lists this clonotype with many counts. The chain has TRBV25-1 and TRBJ2-3; D could derive from TRBD1 or TRBD2 (5 bases each). The V and J ends lost 7 bases and 3 bases respectively, with 17 bases between them. CDR3 size: 15 residues. Germline V gene data show CDR1 as MGHDK and CDR2 as SYGVNS. CDR3 in DNA: TGTGCCAGCACTCGAGGGAGAGGGGAGACAGATACGCAGTATTTT. This codes for CASTRGRGETDTQYF.

The CDR3 DNA reads TGTGCCAGCAGCAATGAGCGGGAGGGCCGCCACGAGCAGTACTTC. This sequence encodes CASSNEREGRHEQYF. The chain recombines TRBV21-1 with TRBJ2-7; the table calls TRBD2, which could not be checked here. TRBV21-1 is noted as a pseudogene. The CDR3 totals 15 residues.

A few counts support this clonotype. The chain has TRBV7-9 and TRBJ2-1; maybe TRBD2 (5 bases). CDR3 length: 18 residues. The germline gives CDR1 SEHNR, CDR2 FQNEAQ (reference sequence). V lost 1 base, J lost 9 bases, and 25 bases lay in between. In nucleotides, the CDR3 is TGTGCCAGCAGCTTAGATTGTTGTGCAGGCGGGTGTCGTCTTGAGCAGTTCTTC. The encoded protein is CASSLDCCAGGCRLEQFF. Filled out from reference TRBV7-9 and TRBJ2-1, the complete variable domain reads DTGVSQNPRHKITKRGQNVTFRCDPISEHNRLYWYRQTLGQGPEFLTYFQNEAQLEKSRLLSDRFSAERPKGSFSTLEIQRTEQGDSAMYLCASSLDCCAGGCRLEQFFGPGTRLTVL.

This clonotype appeared a few times. The V call is TRBV15, the J call TRBJ1-1, with unresolved D. This CDR3 comprises 11 residues. The V and J ends lost 3 bases and 4 bases respectively, with 3 bases between them. In germline, CDR1 is LNHNV, CDR2 YYDKDF (reference sequence). The CDR3 protein is CATSRRTEAFF. CDR3 nucleotides: TGTGCCACCAGCAGGCGCACTGAAGCTTTCTTT.

As to this clonotype: This may arise from a read error, as a much more abundant clone is one base away. The rearrangement joins TRBV6-2 or TRBV6-3 to TRBJ2-3; 8 positions match TRBD2. Per the germline V gene, CDR1 is MNHEY and CDR2 is SVGEGT. CDR3 length: 17 residues. Unmatched junction bases numbered 10, after V lost 0 bases and J lost 5 bases. The CDR3 spells CASSYSLREAGVDTQYF. CDR3 DNA: TGTGCCAGCAGTTACTCGCTGCGGGAGGCCGGGGTAGATACGCAGTATTTT.

This clonotype has only a few counts. The chain joins TRBV7-9 to TRBJ1-2; no clear D. From germline, CDR1 is SEHNR and CDR2 FQNEAQ (reference sequence). The CDR3 has 17 residues. Trimming pared 5 bases from V and 4 bases from J, leaving 23 bases between. In DNA, the CDR3 is TGTGCCAGCAGCCCCCACCCAGACCGGGTCGGTGGCTATGGCTACACCTTC. This codes for CASSPHPDRVGGYGYTF.

In this sample, this clonotype turned up a few times. The genes are TRBV6-6 and TRBJ1-1, with D perhaps matching TRBD1 (5 bases). Germline CDR1 reads MNHNY; CDR2 reads SVGAGI (reference sequence). The CDR3 consists of 17 residues. V was shortened by 4 bases and J by 0 bases, with 18 bases between the two germline ends. The CDR3 DNA reads TGTGCCAGCAGTTCCGTGACAGAAACTTTTATGAACACTGAAGCTTTCTTT. Translating gives CASSSVTETFMNTEAFF.

The chain recombines TRBV12-3 or TRBV12-4 with TRBJ2-3; weak D call: TRBD2 (6 bases). The V end was cut by 3 bases, the J end by 1 base, with 14 bases between. This CDR3 comprises 16 residues. The CDR3 is CASSFRRGPGTDTQYF. The CDR3 DNA is TGTGCCAGCAGTTTTAGGAGGGGCCCGGGCACAGATACGCAGTATTTT.

This clonotype was observed a few times. The chain employs TRBV24-1 and TRBJ2-2; D could derive from TRBD1 or TRBD2 (5 bases each). Deletions cut 5 bases from V and 5 bases from J, with 11 bases between. CDR3 length equals 14 residues. Germline V gene lookup returns CDR1 KGHDR and CDR2 SFDVKD. As DNA, the CDR3 is TGTGCCACCAGTGTTGGGACCGATACCGGGGAGCTGTTTTTT. Its protein is CATSVGTDTGELFF.